This T cell receptor (beta chain) was captured in a study of T cell repertoires in cytomegalovirus infection. This clonotype showed up just a few times. Germline V gives CDR1 SGHDN, CDR2 FVKESK. The CDR3 runs to 16 residues. V lost 3 bases and J lost 5; bases outside the gene matches: 10. A single record per CDR3 protein comes from TCRdb applying MiXCR to the reads. The sample gives 450,000 to 600,000 distinct CDR3 sequences, 11% of which show up once; roughly 10% is in the top ten. The chain employs TRBV14 and TRBJ2-5, with 9 positions matching TRBD2. The material sequenced was PBMCs. The TCR sequence derives from a human donor in good health (CMV status not recorded). Some clones in this sample may be carry-over from other donors' samples. CDR3 DNA: TGTGCCAGCAGCCAGAGACGCCTAGCGGGGACCGAGACCCAGTACTTC. This encodes CASSQRRLAGTETQYF.